This T cell receptor (beta chain) comes out of a study of regulatory dendritic cells for organ transplantation. Data came from immunoSEQ multiplex PCR; TCRdb stores just in-frame clones and leaves some out. The sample holds more than 15,000 clones; around 85% are singletons and the top ten take about 3%. Allogeneic regulatory or mature dendritic cells were co-cultured for four to six days with CFSE-labeled sorted T cells at 1:10. Memory T cells were CD45RO+, naive were CD45RA+, sorted by FACS. Between the trimmed V and J ends, which lost 5 bases and 1 base, there was a span of 8 bases. The CDR3 consists of 13 residues. CDR1 SNHLY and CDR2 FYNNEI come from the germline V gene. To note about this clone: Its antigen is still unknown.

The sample was memory CD4+ T cells from blood cultured with regulatory dendritic cells. The subset denotes: CD45RO+ memory T cells. This receptor was obtained from a human donor in good health. The V gene is TRBV2, the J gene TRBJ1-2; D unresolved. CDR3 sequence (DNA): TGTGCCAGCAGTTCTGGGCTTAACTATGGCTACACCTTC. It is translated as CASSSGLNYGYTF.